These 26 T cell receptor beta chains came from one sample sequenced in a study of vaccination and CD4 T cells after COVID-19 (dated by TCRdb to between 2022 and 2023). Library preparation was by PCR. For sequencing, an Illumina iSeq 100 was employed. TCR sequencing of DNA from cultured CD4+ T cells used the Oncomine TCR Beta short-read assay at the Johns Hopkins FTIC core. TCRdb took the public reads, trimmed them with fastp at Q25, ran MiXCR for clone calling and kept in-frame beta chains. Entries are consolidated by CDR3 protein sequence, retaining the most common genes and DNA. The sample table shows fewer than 25,000 distinct CDR3 sequences, and around two fifths are seen once. Of the sample, roughly 27% falls within the top ten clones. The sample's time point, from its label and the paper: late sampling 161 to 241 days after vaccination in three convalescent patients. The treatment or condition label on this specimen signifies: approximately nine-day PBMC culture with coronavirus spike peptide pools or control peptides (ViraFEST assay).

These receptors' targets are unknown. The material sequenced was CD4+ T cells from blood, cultured in vitro, taken about 7 months after SARS-CoV-2 vaccination. These receptors were collected from a human donor who had recovered from COVID-19.

A few counts support this clonotype. The V call is TRBV20-1, the J call TRBJ2-2; D not resolved. Germline CDR1 DFQATT, CDR2 SNEGSKA (reference sequence). V lost 0 bases and J 3 bases, leaving 8 bases between the germline ends. The CDR3 extends over 14 amino acids. The DNA of the CDR3 is TGCAGTGCTAGAGATCGAAGCTACACCGGGGAGCTGTTTTTT. Protein product: CSARDRSYTGELFF.

This clonotype was observed a few times. The chain is built from TRBV6-1 and TRBJ1-5; 7 nucleotides agree with TRBD1. Per the germline V gene, CDR1 is MNHNS and CDR2 is SASEGT. V lost 8 bases, J lost 0 bases, and 19 bases stayed unmatched. The length of the CDR3 is 19 residues. Here the CDR3 DNA reads TGTGCCAGCCCCACCCGGGGAGCAGACAGGGCATATAGCAATCAGCCCCAGCATTTT. This encodes CASPTRGADRAYSNQPQHF.

This clonotype was counted between two and nine times. V gene TRBV7-6 combines with J gene TRBJ2-2; either TRBD1 or TRBD2 may fit D (6 bases each). Germline lookup yields CDR1 SGHVS and CDR2 FNYEAQ. Trimming stripped 8 bases from V and 6 bases from J, with 16 bases between. The CDR3 runs 14 residues. CDR3 in DNA: TGTGCCAGCGGAGGGGGATGGGGTTCCGGGGAGCTGTTTTTT. This codes for CASGGGWGSGELFF.

The chain employs TRBV5-1 and TRBJ1-1; 7 nucleotides align to TRBD1. The CDR3 is made up of 14 amino acids. V was pared by 9 bases and J by 1 base, with 9 bases of the junction left unmatched. Germline V gene lookup returns CDR1 SGHRS and CDR2 YFSETQ. The CDR3 coding sequence is TGCGCCACCTCACTAGGGACAGCGAACACTGAAGCTTTCTTT. This codes for CATSLGTANTEAFF. The whole variable domain, remainder taken from reference TRBV5-1 and TRBJ1-1, is KAGVTQTPRYLIKTRGQQVTLSCSPISGHRSVSWYQQTPGQGLQFLFEYFSETQRNKGNFPGRFSGRQFSNSRSEMNVSTLELGDSALYLCATSLGTANTEAFFGQGTRLTVV.

The chain recombines TRBV5-3 with TRBJ1-2, with a tentative D call TRBD1 (6 bases). TRBV5-3 is sorted into the ORF group, with uncertain function. There are 14 residues in the CDR3. V lost 8 bases, J lost 4 bases, and 18 bases lay in between. In nucleotides, the CDR3 is TGTGCCAGCAGCAGATGGGACATCCCCTATGGCTACACCTTC. This codes for CASSRWDIPYGYTF.

This clonotype turned up a few times. The chain links TRBV10-3 to TRBJ1-5; 9 bases line up with TRBD1. In germline, CDR1 is ENHRY, CDR2 SYGVKD. This CDR3 contains 16 residues. The J segment lost 0 bases and the V segment lost 3 bases, leaving 3 bases of the junction unmatched. CDR3 sequence (DNA): TGTGCCATCAGTGAAGGACAGGGGTATAGCAATCAGCCCCAGCATTTT. Amino acid sequence: CAISEGQGYSNQPQHF.

The gene calls are TRBV5-4 and TRBJ2-7; D may be TRBD1 (6 bases). The V and J ends lost 4 bases and 2 bases respectively, with 16 bases between them. The germline gives CDR1 SGHNT, CDR2 YYREEE (reference sequence). The CDR3 consists of 15 residues. The CDR3 loop is CASSPQPAGAYEQYF. As DNA, the CDR3 is TGTGCCAGCAGCCCACAACCGGCAGGGGCCTACGAGCAGTACTTC.

This chain connects TRBV2 to TRBJ2-5, with D tentatively TRBD2 (5 bases). The CDR3 consists of 14 residues. The germline V gene has CDR1 SNHLY and CDR2 FYNNEI. Trimming removed 2 bases at V and 5 bases at J, with 12 bases between. For the CDR3, the DNA is TGTGCCAGCAGTGAAAGCGGCCTCGGGGAGACCCAGTACTTC. Its protein product is CASSESGLGETQYF.

The rearrangement links TRBV2 to TRBJ1-5; D unclear. V lost 4 bases, J lost 7 bases, and 8 bases lay in between. This CDR3 contains 12 residues. Germline CDR1 reads SNHLY; CDR2 reads FYNNEI. As DNA, the CDR3 is TGTGCCAGCAGTGTAGAATCGCAGCCCCAGCATTTT. Translation gives CASSVESQPQHF.

This rearrangement joins TRBV4-3 to TRBJ1-2; no clear D gene. V gave up 0 bases and J gave up 8 bases, with 13 bases separating them. Germline V gene data show CDR1 as LGHNA and CDR2 as YSLEER. The CDR3 has 14 residues. The CDR3: CASSQESGMSGYTF. As DNA, the CDR3 is TGCGCCAGCAGCCAAGAAAGCGGCATGAGCGGCTACACCTTC.

This clonotype showed up just a few times. The J gene is TRBJ1-6, the V gene TRBV6-1, with D unclear. The germline V gene has CDR1 MNHNS and CDR2 SASEGT. V was shortened by 5 bases and J by 5 bases, with 7 bases between the two germline ends. This CDR3 spans 13 amino acids. The DNA of the CDR3 is TGTGCCAGCAGTCAGACCGATAATTCACCCCTCCACTTT. It encodes CASSQTDNSPLHF.

By share of the sample, this clonotype is medium-sized. This chain connects TRBV6-5 to TRBJ2-7; the D gene is possibly TRBD1 (5 bases). CDR3 length: 13 amino acids. V was clipped by 4 bases and J by 3 bases, with 10 bases between them. In germline, CDR1 is MNHEY, CDR2 SVGAGI. The CDR3 loop reads CASSLSTDYEQYF. DNA of the CDR3: TGTGCCAGCAGTTTATCGACAGACTACGAGCAGTACTTC.

The chain joins TRBV20-1 to TRBJ1-2; a weak D match, TRBD1 (6 bases). Germline lookup yields CDR1 DFQATT and CDR2 SNEGSKA (reference sequence). V lost 3 bases, J lost 4 bases, and 15 bases lay in between. This CDR3 contains 14 residues. The CDR3 is CSASFGRGGYGYTF. DNA for the CDR3: TGCAGTGCTAGCTTCGGCAGAGGGGGCTATGGCTACACCTTC.

This clonotype occurred a few times. This chain connects TRBV6-1 to TRBJ2-5; weak D call: TRBD1 (6 bases). The ends were cut back, 4 bases at V and 2 bases at J, with 11 bases in the middle. There are 14 residues in the CDR3. Germline V gene sequence: CDR1 MNHNS, CDR2 SASEGT. The chain's CDR3 is CASSGTDRQETQYF. CDR3 DNA sequence: TGTGCCAGCAGTGGGACAGATAGGCAAGAGACCCAGTACTTC.

V is TRBV20-1 and J is TRBJ1-2; 9 positions match TRBD1. This CDR3 spans 14 amino acids. From germline, CDR1 is DFQATT and CDR2 SNEGSKA (reference sequence). Trimming at V came to 5 bases and at J to 5 bases, leaving 9 bases not matched to a gene. The DNA of the CDR3 is TGCAGTGCTCGGAAAGGGACAGGGAGTTATGGCTACACCTTC. Translated: CSARKGTGSYGYTF.

This sequence joins TRBV11-2 and TRBJ1-2; D is possibly TRBD1 (6 bases). The CDR3 is made up of 13 amino acids. Trimming left V 3 bases short and J 7 bases short, with 12 bases between. The germline V gene encodes CDR1 SGHAT and CDR2 FQNNGV. The CDR3: CASSFTGTSGYTF. CDR3 nucleotide sequence: TGTGCCAGCAGCTTTACAGGGACGAGTGGCTACACCTTC.

This clonotype turned up a few times. The chain uses TRBV19 and TRBJ2-3; 8 bases are shared with TRBD2. V lost 5 bases and J lost 1; bases outside the gene matches: 8. There are 16 residues in the CDR3. From germline, CDR1 is LNHDA and CDR2 SQIVND (reference sequence). The DNA of the CDR3 is TGTGCCAGTAGTGTTTATAGCGGGACCCGCACAGATACGCAGTATTTT. It codes for CASSVYSGTRTDTQYF.

This rearrangement joins TRBV6-1 to TRBJ2-7; D perhaps matches TRBD1 (6 bases). V was clipped by 5 bases and J by 1 base, with 15 bases between them. CDR3 length equals 15 residues. CDR1 is MNHNS and CDR2 is SASEGT in the germline V gene. The CDR3 loop is CASSRTAATSYEQYF. CDR3 nucleotides: TGTGCCAGCAGTCGGACAGCGGCGACTTCCTACGAGCAGTACTTC.

The rearrangement links TRBV4-3 to TRBJ2-1, with 8 bases aligning to TRBD2. Germline V gene lookup returns CDR1 LGHNA and CDR2 YSLEER. V lost 2 bases and J lost 4; bases outside the gene matches: 10. This CDR3 has 17 amino acids. DNA for the CDR3: TGCGCCAGCAGCCAAACCCCGACGGGAGGGAGATACAATGAGCAGTTCTTC. Protein product: CASSQTPTGGRYNEQFF.

The rearrangement links TRBV18 to TRBJ1-6; 7 bases map to TRBD1. V shed 9 bases, J shed 5 bases, and the junction held 7 bases outside the gene matches. The length of the CDR3 is 14 residues. Germline lookup yields CDR1 KGHSH and CDR2 LQKENI. CDR3 nucleotide sequence: TGTGCCAGTGCACAGGGGAATAATAATTCACCCCTCCACTTT. Translation: CASAQGNNNSPLHF.

The rearrangement uses TRBV7-2 and TRBJ2-7, with D perhaps TRBD2 (6 bases). Trimming cost V 2 bases and J 6 bases, with 14 bases left between them. CDR3 length: 14 amino acids. Per the germline V gene, CDR1 is SGHTA and CDR2 is FQGNSA. In nucleotides, the CDR3 is TGTGCCAGCAGCTTAAAGCGGGTAGGACTCGAGCAGTACTTC. Protein: CASSLKRVGLEQYF.

The gene calls are TRBV6-1 and TRBJ2-5; 7 bases fit TRBD1. Looked up from germline, CDR1 is MNHNS and CDR2 is SASEGT. This CDR3 comprises 13 residues. The V and J ends lost 6 bases and 5 bases, in that order; junction bases with no gene match: 6. The DNA of the CDR3 is TGTGCCAGCAGGAGACAGGGTAGGGAGACCCAGTACTTC. This gives the protein CASRRQGRETQYF.

The CDR3 DNA reads TGTGCCAGCAGCCCCCACTCTAATTCACCCCTCCACTTT. Translating it yields CASSPHSNSPLHF. The V call is TRBV7-2, the J call TRBJ1-6, with no clear D. CDR1 and CDR2 from the germline V gene are SGHTA and FQGNSA. V lost 5 bases and J 6 bases, leaving 8 bases between the germline ends. The CDR3 consists of 13 residues.

The chain has TRBV10-3 and TRBJ2-7; TRBD1 matches 7 bases. Per the germline V gene, CDR1 is ENHRY and CDR2 is SYGVKD. V gave up 6 bases and J gave up 4 bases; unmatched junction bases: 3. The CDR3 covers 12 residues. The CDR3 reads CAIRDREYEQYF. CDR3 in DNA: TGTGCCATCAGAGACAGGGAGTACGAGCAGTACTTC.

This clonotype was detected only a few times. The chain joins TRBV7-2 to TRBJ1-6; a weak D match, TRBD1 (6 bases). The V and J ends lost 7 bases and 0 bases respectively, with 13 bases between them. CDR1 is SGHTA and CDR2 is FQGNSA in the germline V gene. The CDR3 length is 16 residues. The CDR3 sequence: CASKAKGVSYNSPLHF. The CDR3 DNA reads as TGTGCCAGCAAAGCAAAGGGGGTCTCCTATAATTCACCCCTCCACTTT.

This clonotype was seen more than once but under ten times. DNA of the CDR3: TGTGCCAGTACGGCCAGATGGGGGCTTAGCAATCAGCCCCAGCATTTT. Encoded protein: CASTARWGLSNQPQHF. The V gene is TRBV19, the J gene TRBJ1-5; D perhaps matches TRBD1 (6 bases). The V and J ends lost 7 bases and 0 bases respectively, with 16 bases between them. Germline V gene lookup returns CDR1 LNHDA and CDR2 SQIVND (reference sequence). There are 16 residues in the CDR3.